This T cell receptor (beta chain) was profiled in a study of regulatory T cells in long-lasting Graves disease. Study background: Patients newly diagnosed with Graves' had been on antithyroid drugs for under 3 months. Whole-study results and caveats: The analysis examined peripheral blood only and excluded thyroid tissue.

HTBI primers from iRepertoire and Arm-PCR of CDR3 regions yielded the TCR beta libraries. TCRdb reanalysed the multiplex PCR reads using MiXCR and keeps one entry per CDR3 protein. Seen here are about 610,000 distinct CDR3 sequences, approximately 16% observed once, and the top ten hold 12%. Germline V gene lookup returns CDR1 DFQATT and CDR2 SNEGSKA (reference sequence). V dropped 0 bases and J dropped 5 bases, with 10 bases sitting between them. The CDR3 extends over 13 amino acids. Time point reported: newly diagnosed GD, antithyroid drugs for less than 3 months. PBMC RNA was the source of the TCR library. This clonotype has at least ten counts. Its cognate antigen is unknown. This sample also appeared in a second study, on T cells in Graves' hyperthyroidism and ophthalmopathy. That work contributes: Among clonotypes expanded in thyroid above 0.001, most were also found in blood.

The sequencing used peripheral blood mononuclear cells (PBMCs), collected at new diagnosis, from a patient treated with antithyroid drugs. The chain carries TRBV20-1 and TRBJ2-5, with TRBD1 as a possible D gene (5 bases). The sequence was collected from a man aged 18 to 29 with Graves disease. CDR3 DNA sequence: TGCAGTGCTAGAGATGTACAGGTCGAGACCCAGTACTTC. Amino acids: CSARDVQVETQYF.